This T cell receptor beta chain was observed in a study of siplizumab effects on memory and regulatory T cells. The assay looked at some 10^5 TCR templates in each sample. Profiling relied on immunoSEQ multiplex PCR, and the TCRdb table lists in-frame clones only, not all of them. Among about 100,000 clones listed, more than 85% were seen once. Broader study findings: An assignable phenotype, naive or memory, was missing from roughly 83-96% of proliferating CD4+ or CD8+ clones. The mean Treg-derived percentage of mappable alloreactive CD4+ clones was roughly 69% with siplizumab compared with roughly 26% in controls.

This CDR3 has 16 residues. The germline CDR1 and CDR2 sequences are MNHEY and SVGAGI. V was clipped by 3 bases and J by 4 bases, with 18 bases between them. A note on this clone: Its antigen is undetermined.

The chain couples TRBV6-5 to TRBJ1-2; D is perhaps TRBD1 (6 bases). The clonotype was recovered from a human donor in good health. The source material was CD4+ T cells sorted from blood. CDR3 region: CASSYSLGALGYGYTF. The CDR3 coding sequence is TGTGCCAGCAGTTATAGTTTGGGGGCTCTCGGCTATGGCTACACCTTC.